Below are 7 T cell receptor beta chains sequenced from a single sample in a study of OX40 agonist ivuxolimab in advanced cancers. Libraries were prepared by immunoSEQ multiplex PCR; TCRdb keeps only in-frame clonotypes and omits some of them. The sample consists of about 150,000 clones, less than 95% of them appearing once. Sample: CD4+ or CD8+ T cells sorted from blood, taken in a trial of the OX40 agonist ivuxolimab. These receptors all come from an adult with an advanced solid tumor such as melanoma, head and neck, liver or kidney cancer.

The rearrangement uses TRBV28 and TRBJ1-1; D might be TRBD1 (5 bases). Germline values: CDR1 MDHEN, CDR2 SYDVKM. The CDR3 totals 14 residues. V was shortened by 7 bases and J by 1 base, with 13 bases between the two germline ends. CDR3 in amino acids: CASIEGNWNTEAFF. In DNA form, the CDR3 reads TGTGCCAGCATAGAGGGGAATTGGAACACTGAAGCTTTCTTT.

The gene calls are TRBV27 and TRBJ1-2; a possible D gene is TRBD1 (6 bases). Germline CDR1 and CDR2: MNHEY and SMNVEV (reference sequence). Trimming pared 4 bases from V and 2 bases from J, leaving 11 bases between. CDR3 length: 14 amino acids. The CDR3 nucleotides are TGTGCCAGCAGTTCGTTAGGGGGAAACTATGGCTACACCTTC. Translated: CASSSLGGNYGYTF.

This clone has only a few counts. The J gene is TRBJ1-2, the V gene TRBV11-2; 8 nucleotides align to TRBD1. CDR3 length: 17 residues. CDR1 is SGHAT, CDR2 FQNNGV, per germline. The V gene end was trimmed by 2 bases and the J gene end by 4 bases; junction bases not matched to a gene: 12. In nucleotides, the CDR3 is TGTGCCAGCAGCTTACGGAGGACAGGGACGGCTCTCTATGGCTACACCTTC. This sequence encodes CASSLRRTGTALYGYTF.

The chain uses TRBV28 and TRBJ2-6; tentatively, D is TRBD1 (5 bases). CDR1 and CDR2 (germline): MDHEN, SYDVKM. The CDR3 is made up of 15 amino acids. V was pared by 4 bases and J by 0 bases, with 7 bases between. Written as DNA, the CDR3 is TGTGCCAGCAGTTCAGGGCGCTCTGGGGCCAACGTCCTGACTTTC. Translated, it gives CASSSGRSGANVLTF.

The chain has TRBV6-6 and TRBJ1-1; 9 positions agree with TRBD1. This CDR3 spans 16 amino acids. V gave up 6 bases and J gave up 4 bases; unmatched junction bases: 12. Germline V gives CDR1 MNHNY, CDR2 SVGAGI (reference sequence). The CDR3 bases are TGTGCCAGCAGCCCTCGGGACAGGGTCGGACCCACTGAAGCTTTCTTT. It specifies CASSPRDRVGPTEAFF.

V gene TRBV29-1 combines with J gene TRBJ2-5, with 12 bases identical to TRBD1. The germline gives CDR1 SQVTM, CDR2 ANQGSEA. Germline trimming cut 6 bases from V and 5 bases from J; bases unmatched to any gene: 7. The CDR3 spans 14 residues. The CDR3 nucleotides read TGCAGCGTGCACCGGGACAGGGGGCAGGAGACCCAGTACTTC. Translating gives CSVHRDRGQETQYF.

The V and J genes are TRBV28 and TRBJ1-3; D is undetermined. The CDR3 sequence is 15 residues long. Germline V gene lookup returns CDR1 MDHEN and CDR2 SYDVKM. V was clipped by 1 base and J by 0 bases, with 7 bases between them. In DNA, the CDR3 is TGTGCCAGCAGTTTATCGGAGAGCTCTGGAAACACCATATATTTT. Amino acid sequence: CASSLSESSGNTIYF.